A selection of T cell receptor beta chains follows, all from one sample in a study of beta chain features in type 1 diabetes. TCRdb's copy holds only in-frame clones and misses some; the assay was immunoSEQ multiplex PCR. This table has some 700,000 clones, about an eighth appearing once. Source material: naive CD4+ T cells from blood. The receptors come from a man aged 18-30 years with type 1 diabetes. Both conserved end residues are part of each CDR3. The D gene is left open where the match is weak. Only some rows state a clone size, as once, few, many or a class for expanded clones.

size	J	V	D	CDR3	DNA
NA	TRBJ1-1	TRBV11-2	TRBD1	CASSLNMGQSAWVF	TGTGCCAGCAGCCTCAATATGGGACAGAGCGCATGGGTCTTT
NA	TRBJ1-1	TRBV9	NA	CASSPRTTMNTEAFF	TGTGCCAGCAGCCCCCGGACTACCATGAACACTGAAGCTTTCTTT
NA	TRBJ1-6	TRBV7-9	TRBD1	CASSLETGSYNSPLHF	TGTGCCAGCAGCTTAGAGACAGGGTCCTATAATTCACCCCTCCACTTT
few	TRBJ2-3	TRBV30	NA	CAWSVPDTQYF	TGTGCCTGGAGTGTTCCAGATACGCAGTATTTT
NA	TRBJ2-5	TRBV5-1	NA	CASRLGAGETQYF	TGCGCCAGCAGGTTGGGGGCCGGAGAGACCCAGTACTTC
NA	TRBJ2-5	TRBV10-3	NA	CATGLPTETQYF	TGTGCCACGGGACTTCCAACGGAGACCCAGTACTTC
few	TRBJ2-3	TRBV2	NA	CASRVRASHTDTQYF	TGTGCCAGCAGGGTCCGGGCTAGCCACACAGATACGCAGTATTTT
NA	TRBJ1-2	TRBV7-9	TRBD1	CASSLTGGNGYTF	TGTGCCAGCAGCTTAACAGGGGGGAATGGCTACACCTTC
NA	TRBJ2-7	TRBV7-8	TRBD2	CASSFTSGGISSYEQYF	TGTGCCAGCAGCTTCACTAGCGGGGGGATCAGCTCCTACGAGCAGTACTTC
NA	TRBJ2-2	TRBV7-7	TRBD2	CASSPWTSGAGELFF	TGTGCCAGCAGCCCTTGGACTAGCGGGGCCGGGGAGCTGTTTTTT
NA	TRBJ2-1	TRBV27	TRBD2	CASNRAGGTSSYNEQFF	TGTGCCAGCAATCGAGCGGGGGGGACGAGCTCCTACAATGAGCAGTTCTTC
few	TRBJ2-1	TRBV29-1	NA	CSVTSPSEQFF	TGCAGCGTTACCTCCCCTTCTGAGCAGTTCTTC
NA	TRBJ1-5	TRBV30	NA	CAWSPKGGNQPQHF	TGTGCCTGGAGTCCTAAAGGGGGCAATCAGCCCCAGCATTTT
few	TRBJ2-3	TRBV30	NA	CAWGIAEDTQYF	TGTGCCTGGGGAATAGCGGAAGATACGCAGTATTTT
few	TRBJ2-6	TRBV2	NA	CASGPMFSGANVLTF	TGTGCCAGCGGGCCTATGTTCTCTGGGGCCAACGTCCTGACTTTC
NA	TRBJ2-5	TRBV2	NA	CASSEQGGTETQYF	TGTGCCAGCAGTGAACAGGGGGGAACCGAGACCCAGTACTTC
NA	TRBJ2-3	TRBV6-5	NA	CASSPRDKQGDTQYF	TGTGCCAGCAGTCCCCGGGACAAGCAAGGAGATACGCAGTATTTT
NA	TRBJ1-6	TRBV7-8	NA	CASSLYRWDNSPLHF	TGTGCCAGCAGCTTATACCGGTGGGACAATTCACCCCTCCACTTT
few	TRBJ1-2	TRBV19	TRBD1	CASSPGTEYGYTF	TGTGCCAGTAGTCCCGGGACAGAGTATGGCTACACCTTC
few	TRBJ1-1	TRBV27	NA	CASSYGQPNTEAFF	TGTGCCAGCAGTTACGGACAGCCGAACACTGAAGCTTTCTTT
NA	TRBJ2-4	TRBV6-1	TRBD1	CATQNPQGAKNIQYF	TGTGCCACCCAAAACCCCCAGGGGGCTAAGAACATTCAGTACTTC
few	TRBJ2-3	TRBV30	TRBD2	CASQMGLAGTDTQYF	TGTGCCTCCCAAATGGGACTAGCGGGGACAGATACGCAGTATTTT
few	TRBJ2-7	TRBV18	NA	CASSPPGPLEQYF	TGTGCCAGCTCACCACCGGGTCCCCTCGAGCAGTACTTC
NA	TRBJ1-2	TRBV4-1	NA	CASSPIIRRRGEDGYTF	TGCGCCAGCAGCCCCATTATTCGCCGCAGGGGAGAGGATGGCTACACCTTC
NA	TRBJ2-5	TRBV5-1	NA	CASSPGQREETQYF	TGCGCCAGCAGCCCTGGACAGAGAGAAGAGACCCAGTACTTC
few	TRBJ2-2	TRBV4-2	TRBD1	CASSQARTGHGELFF	TGTGCCAGCAGCCAAGCCCGGACAGGGCACGGGGAGCTGTTTTTT
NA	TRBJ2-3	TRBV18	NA	CASSPSSTDTQYF	TGTGCCAGCTCACCATCTAGCACAGATACGCAGTATTTT
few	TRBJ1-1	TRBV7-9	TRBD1	CASSRNTGDAEAFF	TGTGCCAGCAGCCGTAATACAGGGGACGCTGAAGCTTTCTTT
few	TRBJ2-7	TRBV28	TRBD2	CASSSEGEGSYEQYF	TGTGCCAGCAGCTCCGAAGGGGAGGGCTCCTACGAGCAGTACTTC
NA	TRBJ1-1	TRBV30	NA	CACPDRQGHTEAFF	TGTGCCTGCCCAGACCGGCAGGGCCACACTGAAGCTTTCTTT
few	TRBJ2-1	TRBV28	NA	CASLRRGHEQFF	TGTGCCAGCCTTCGGCGGGGTCATGAGCAGTTCTTC
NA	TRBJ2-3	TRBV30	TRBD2	CAWTSGGLDTQYF	TGTGCCTGGACTAGCGGGGGACTCGATACGCAGTATTTT
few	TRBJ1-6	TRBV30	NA	CAWTSGVSPLHF	TGTGCCTGGACTTCAGGGGTGTCACCCCTCCACTTT
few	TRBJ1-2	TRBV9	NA	CASSSRPAGNYGYTF	TGTGCCAGCAGCTCCCGGCCCGCAGGGAACTATGGCTACACCTTC
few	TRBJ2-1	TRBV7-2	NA	CASGAFGGNEQFF	TGTGCCAGCGGGGCCTTCGGAGGCAATGAGCAGTTCTTC
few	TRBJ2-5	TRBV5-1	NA	CASSLAEDLETQYF	TGCGCCAGCAGCTTGGCCGAGGACCTGGAGACCCAGTACTTC
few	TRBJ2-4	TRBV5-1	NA	CASSLVAGARNIQYF	TGCGCCAGCAGCTTGGTGGCGGGGGCCCGAAACATTCAGTACTTC
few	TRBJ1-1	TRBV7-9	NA	CASHKLEVTEAFF	TGTGCCAGCCACAAGTTGGAAGTCACTGAAGCTTTCTTT
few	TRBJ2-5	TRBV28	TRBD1	CASSPQDREETQYF	TGTGCCAGCAGTCCTCAAGACAGGGAAGAGACCCAGTACTTC
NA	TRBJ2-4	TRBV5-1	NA	CASSLVAGSHPNIQYF	TGCGCCAGCAGCTTGGTTGCGGGATCCCATCCCAACATTCAGTACTTC
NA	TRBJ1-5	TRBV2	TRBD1	CASSDGTGYQPQHF	TGTGCCAGCAGTGACGGGACAGGGTATCAGCCCCAGCATTTT
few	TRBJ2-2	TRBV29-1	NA	CSATRSTGELFF	TGCAGCGCTACAAGGAGCACCGGGGAGCTGTTTTTT
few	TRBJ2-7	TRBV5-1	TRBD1	CASSSQDRVDEQYF	TGCGCCAGCAGCTCGCAGGACAGGGTCGACGAGCAGTACTTC
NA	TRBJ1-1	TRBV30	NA	CAWSLEGGNTEAFF	TGTGCCTGGAGTTTGGAGGGGGGGAACACTGAAGCTTTCTTT
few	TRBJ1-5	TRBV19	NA	CASSIGAAFGPQHF	TGTGCCAGTAGTATCGGGGCAGCCTTTGGGCCCCAGCATTTT
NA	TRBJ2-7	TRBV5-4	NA	CASSSRGPGNYEQYF	TGTGCCAGCAGCTCCCGCGGCCCCGGTAACTACGAGCAGTACTTC
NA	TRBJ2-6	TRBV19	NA	CASSTTSPSGANVLTF	TGTGCCAGTAGTACCACCAGCCCGTCTGGGGCCAACGTCCTGACTTTC
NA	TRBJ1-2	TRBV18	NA	CASSPGSNYGYTF	TGTGCCAGCTCACCGGGCTCTAACTATGGCTACACCTTC
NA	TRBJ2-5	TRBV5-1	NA	CASSPQFQGGETQYF	TGCGCCAGCAGCCCGCAATTCCAGGGCGGCGAGACCCAGTACTTC
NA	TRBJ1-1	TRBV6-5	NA	CASTRGINTEAFF	TGTGCCAGCACCCGGGGCATTAACACTGAAGCTTTCTTT
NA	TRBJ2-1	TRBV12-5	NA	CASGRTRQSQGDEQFF	TGTGCTAGTGGTCGAACACGACAGTCCCAAGGGGATGAGCAGTTCTTC
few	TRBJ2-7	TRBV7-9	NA	CASSDTQGSYEQYF	TGTGCCAGCAGCGACACGCAGGGTTCGTACGAGCAGTACTTC
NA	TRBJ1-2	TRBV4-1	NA	CASSQDIAGWRYGYTF	TGCGCCAGCAGCCAAGATATTGCAGGGTGGAGATATGGCTACACCTTC